These 22 T cell receptor beta chains were all obtained from the same sample, sequenced in a study of CD8+ T cells in alopecia areata. RNA extraction and reverse transcription yielded cDNA as sequencing template. Sequencing was performed with immunoSEQ multiplex PCR; in TCRdb, only in-frame clones are kept and a portion is missing. The repertoire holds around 190,000 clones, with 45% to 70% as singletons. The sample comprised CD8+ T cells sorted from blood. The source of these receptors is a human donor in good health.

The rearrangement uses TRBV30 and TRBJ2-2, with 11 bases aligning to TRBD2. The J segment lost 3 bases and the V segment lost 3 bases, leaving 6 bases of the junction unmatched. The CDR3 sequence is 16 residues long. Germline V gives CDR1 GTSNPN, CDR2 SVGIG (reference sequence). The CDR3 protein is CAWSDTSGGYTGELFF. The CDR3 nucleotides read TGTGCCTGGAGCGATACTAGCGGGGGATACACCGGGGAGCTGTTTTTT.

This chain uses TRBV29-1 with TRBJ1-1; 8 bases fit TRBD1. The CDR3 sequence is 13 residues long. V lost 7 bases, J lost 4 bases, and 8 bases stayed unmatched. Germline V gene lookup returns CDR1 SQVTM and CDR2 ANQGSEA. The CDR3 DNA follows: TGCAGCGGATCGGACAGGGAGGGCACTGAAGCTTTCTTT. Translated: CSGSDREGTEAFF.

The chain combines TRBV29-1 with TRBJ2-7; a possible D gene is TRBD1 (6 bases). Between the trimmed V and J ends, which lost 2 bases and 4 bases, there was a span of 12 bases. Germline CDR1 is SQVTM and CDR2 is ANQGSEA. The CDR3 contains 13 residues. CDR3 coding DNA: TGCAGCGTTGAACTGGACAGCGGTTACGAGCAGTACTTC. Translation gives CSVELDSGYEQYF.

This chain joins TRBV10-3 and TRBJ2-7, with 9 bases lining up with TRBD2. CDR3 length: 14 residues. V lost 4 bases and J lost 2; bases outside the gene matches: 3. The germline gives CDR1 ENHRY, CDR2 SYGVKD. Here the CDR3 DNA reads TGTGCCATCAGTGGGAGACTAGCGGCCTACGAGCAGTACTTC. Amino acid sequence: CAISGRLAAYEQYF.

The rearrangement links TRBV4-1 to TRBJ2-7, with D possibly matching TRBD1 (6 bases). Germline V CDR1 and CDR2: MGHRA, YSYEKL. The CDR3 contains 14 residues. The ends were cut back, 1 base at V and 5 bases at J, with 12 bases in the middle. The CDR3: CASSQVGGRNEQYF. In DNA, the CDR3 is TGCGCCAGCAGCCAAGTTGGGGGCAGGAACGAGCAGTACTTC.

The chain joins TRBV13 to TRBJ2-7, with 8 bases matching TRBD1. In germline, CDR1 is PRHDT, CDR2 FYEKMQ (reference sequence). With 7 bases clipped from V and 5 bases from J, the junction kept 13 bases outside the gene matches. The CDR3 contains 15 residues. The DNA for the CDR3 is TGTGCCAGCACCCCCCCGGGCAGGGGGCAGAACGAGCAGTACTTC. Protein: CASTPPGRGQNEQYF.

The chain carries TRBV5-1 and TRBJ2-5; D unclear. V was pared by 2 bases and J by 10 bases, with 12 bases between. The CDR3 spans 12 residues. Germline loops: CDR1 SGHRS, CDR2 YFSETQ. CDR3: CASSFSGVDQYF. In nucleotides, the CDR3 is TGCGCCAGCAGCTTCAGTGGGGTGGACCAGTACTTC.

This chain connects TRBV13 to TRBJ2-5, with D perhaps matching TRBD1 or TRBD2 (5 bases each). Germline assignment: CDR1 PRHDT and CDR2 FYEKMQ (reference sequence). V lost 3 bases and J 6 bases, leaving 11 bases between the germline ends. This CDR3 is 13 amino acids long. CDR3 protein: CASSFGTGQTQYF. For the CDR3, the DNA is TGTGCCAGCAGCTTCGGGACCGGCCAGACCCAGTACTTC.

This clone was seen ten or more times. The chain is built from TRBV30 and TRBJ1-2, with TRBD1 matching 9 bases. J was trimmed by 8 bases and V by 6 bases; bases with no gene match: 4. The CDR3 has 11 residues. Germline V gene data show CDR1 as GTSNPN and CDR2 as SVGIG (reference sequence). The CDR3 region is CACTGGLGYTF. CDR3 coding DNA: TGTGCCTGTACAGGGGGCCTCGGCTACACCTTC. Filled out from reference TRBV30 and TRBJ1-2, the complete variable domain reads SQTIHQWPATLVQPVGSPLSLECTVEGTSNPNLYWYRQAAGRGLQLLFYSVGIGQISSEVPQNLSASRPQDRQFILSSKKLLLSDSGFYLCACTGGLGYTFGSGTRLTVV.

This clone showed up just a few times. This chain connects TRBV5-1 to TRBJ2-5, with TRBD2 identical over 7 bases. The junction had 7 bases not matched to a gene; V was cut back by 3 bases and J by 2 bases. Germline CDR1 is SGHRS and CDR2 is YFSETQ. CDR3 length: 15 residues. The CDR3 protein is CASSYPMGLQETQYF. The CDR3 DNA sequence: TGCGCCAGCAGCTACCCTATGGGACTACAAGAGACCCAGTACTTC.

This chain joins TRBV5-6 and TRBJ2-7; possibly TRBD2 for D (5 bases). V was shortened by 4 bases and J by 1 base, with 9 bases between the two germline ends. This CDR3 is 13 amino acids long. CDR1 is SGHDT, CDR2 YYEEEE, per germline. Here the CDR3 DNA reads TGTGCCAGCAGCGTGGACTTATCCTACGAGCAGTACTTC. Translation gives CASSVDLSYEQYF.

This rearrangement joins TRBV29-1 to TRBJ1-2, with D perhaps TRBD1 (5 bases). The V end lost 0 bases, the J end lost 2 bases, and 13 bases lay between the germline ends. The CDR3 contains 15 residues. Germline assignment: CDR1 SQVTM and CDR2 ANQGSEA. The CDR3 loop is CSVEDLVGTNYGYTF. The DNA for the CDR3 is TGCAGCGTTGAAGATCTGGTAGGGACCAACTATGGCTACACCTTC.

In this sample, this clone turned up a few times. Additional DNA sequences in this sample encode the identical CDR3. The chain couples TRBV7-9 to TRBJ2-3; TRBD1 agrees at 7 bases. V lost 5 bases and J lost 3; bases outside the gene matches: 8. In germline, CDR1 is SEHNR, CDR2 FQNEAQ (reference sequence). This CDR3 is built from 15 residues. In nucleotides, the CDR3 is TGTGCCAGCAGCCTAGGGACAGACAATACAGATACGCAGTATTTT. Translating it yields CASSLGTDNTDTQYF. Based on the CDR3 plus reference TRBV7-9 and TRBJ2-3, the full variable domain is DTGVSQNPRHKITKRGQNVTFRCDPISEHNRLYWYRQTLGQGPEFLTYFQNEAQLEKSRLLSDRFSAERPKGSFSTLEIQRTEQGDSAMYLCASSLGTDNTDTQYFGPGTRLTVL.

The chain combines TRBV15 with TRBJ2-3, with 11 bases identical to TRBD2. The CDR3 is 18 amino acids. The V segment lost 2 bases and the J segment 8 bases; nucleotides outside the gene matches: 15. Germline loops: CDR1 LNHNV, CDR2 YYDKDF (reference sequence). CDR3 coding DNA: TGTGCCACCAGCAGACAACCGACTAGCGGGACTTCACAGGGTACGCAGTATTTT. Its translation: CATSRQPTSGTSQGTQYF.

This chain uses TRBV20-1 with TRBJ2-5; no definite D call. The CDR3 runs 11 residues. Trimming pared 0 bases from V and 4 bases from J, leaving 3 bases between. Germline lookup yields CDR1 DFQATT and CDR2 SNEGSKA (reference sequence). The CDR3 DNA reads as TGCAGTGCTAGAGATGCAGAGACCCAGTACTTC. Its translation is CSARDAETQYF.

The chain recombines TRBV10-1 with TRBJ2-1; D remains ambiguous. Trimming pared 2 bases from V and 7 bases from J, leaving 9 bases between. This CDR3 spans 13 amino acids. CDR1 is WNHNN and CDR2 is SYGVQD in the germline V gene (reference sequence). CDR3 residues: CASSEPGLNEQFF. Here the CDR3 DNA reads TGCGCCAGCAGTGAGCCAGGCTTGAATGAGCAGTTCTTC.

The CDR3 nucleotides are TGTGCCAGCAGTTTATCGATCGGCAGTACTGAAGCTTTCTTT. Translating it yields CASSLSIGSTEAFF. The genes are TRBV27 and TRBJ1-1, with D hard to call. The germline V and J ends were trimmed by 0 bases and 5 bases, with 10 bases remaining between them. CDR1 and CDR2 from the germline V gene are MNHEY and SMNVEV (reference sequence). The CDR3 sequence is 14 residues long.

This clone was seen only a few times. The rearrangement links TRBV5-1 to TRBJ2-2, with 10 positions matching TRBD1. V was pared by 1 base and J by 4 bases, with 10 bases of the junction left unmatched. The length of the CDR3 is 18 residues. Germline CDR1 SGHRS, CDR2 YFSETQ. In DNA, the CDR3 is TGCGCCAGCAGCTTGACCCCAGACAGGGGGCGACGCACCGGGGAGCTGTTTTTT. Protein: CASSLTPDRGRRTGELFF.

This clone has a single count. The rearrangement uses TRBV2 and TRBJ2-3, with D tentatively TRBD2 (6 bases). Per germline, CDR1 SNHLY and CDR2 FYNNEI. Trimming removed 11 bases at V and 3 bases at J, with 12 bases between. The CDR3 is 12 amino acids. For the CDR3, the DNA is TGTGCCGGCGGGACCGGGACAGATACGCAGTATTTT. It encodes CAGGTGTDTQYF.

This clone occurred a few times. The chain links TRBV13 to TRBJ1-2, with D unresolved. Trimming removed 4 bases from V and 0 bases from J, with 12 bases in between. The CDR3 is made up of 15 amino acids. CDR1 PRHDT and CDR2 FYEKMQ come from the germline V gene (reference sequence). The chain's CDR3 is CASSSGAVANYGYTF. In DNA form, the CDR3 reads TGTGCCAGCAGCTCAGGCGCGGTCGCTAACTATGGCTACACCTTC.

The chain uses TRBV23-1 and TRBJ2-7; D is unresolved. TRBV23-1 is annotated as an ORF whose role is uncertain. CDR3 size: 16 residues. V lost 4 bases and J 4 bases, leaving 20 bases between the germline ends. The DNA for the CDR3 is TGCGCCAGCAGTCCGGACGGGCCCTATGACTTTTACGAGCAGTACTTC. Encoded protein: CASSPDGPYDFYEQYF.

This CDR3 is CASSPWTGGDLVQYF. The DNA of the CDR3 is TGTGCCAGCAGTCCGTGGACAGGGGGCGACCTTGTGCAGTACTTC. The chain combines TRBV27 with TRBJ2-7; 11 nucleotides match TRBD1. The CDR3 covers 15 residues. V lost 5 bases to trimming and J lost 9 bases; unmatched junction nucleotides: 12. Germline V gene data show CDR1 as MNHEY and CDR2 as SMNVEV (reference sequence).